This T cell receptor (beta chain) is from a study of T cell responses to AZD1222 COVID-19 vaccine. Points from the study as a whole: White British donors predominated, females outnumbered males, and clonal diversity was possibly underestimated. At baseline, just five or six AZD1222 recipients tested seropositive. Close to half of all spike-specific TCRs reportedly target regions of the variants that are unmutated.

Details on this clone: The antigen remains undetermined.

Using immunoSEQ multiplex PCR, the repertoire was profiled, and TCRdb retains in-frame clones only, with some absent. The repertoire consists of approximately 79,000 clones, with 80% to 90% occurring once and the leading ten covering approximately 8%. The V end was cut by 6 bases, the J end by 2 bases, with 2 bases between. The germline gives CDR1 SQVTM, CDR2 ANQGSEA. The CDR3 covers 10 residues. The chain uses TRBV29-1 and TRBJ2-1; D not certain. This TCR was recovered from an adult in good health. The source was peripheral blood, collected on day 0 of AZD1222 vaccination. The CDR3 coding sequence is TGCAGCGTGGCCTACAATGAGCAGTTCTTC. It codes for CSVAYNEQFF.